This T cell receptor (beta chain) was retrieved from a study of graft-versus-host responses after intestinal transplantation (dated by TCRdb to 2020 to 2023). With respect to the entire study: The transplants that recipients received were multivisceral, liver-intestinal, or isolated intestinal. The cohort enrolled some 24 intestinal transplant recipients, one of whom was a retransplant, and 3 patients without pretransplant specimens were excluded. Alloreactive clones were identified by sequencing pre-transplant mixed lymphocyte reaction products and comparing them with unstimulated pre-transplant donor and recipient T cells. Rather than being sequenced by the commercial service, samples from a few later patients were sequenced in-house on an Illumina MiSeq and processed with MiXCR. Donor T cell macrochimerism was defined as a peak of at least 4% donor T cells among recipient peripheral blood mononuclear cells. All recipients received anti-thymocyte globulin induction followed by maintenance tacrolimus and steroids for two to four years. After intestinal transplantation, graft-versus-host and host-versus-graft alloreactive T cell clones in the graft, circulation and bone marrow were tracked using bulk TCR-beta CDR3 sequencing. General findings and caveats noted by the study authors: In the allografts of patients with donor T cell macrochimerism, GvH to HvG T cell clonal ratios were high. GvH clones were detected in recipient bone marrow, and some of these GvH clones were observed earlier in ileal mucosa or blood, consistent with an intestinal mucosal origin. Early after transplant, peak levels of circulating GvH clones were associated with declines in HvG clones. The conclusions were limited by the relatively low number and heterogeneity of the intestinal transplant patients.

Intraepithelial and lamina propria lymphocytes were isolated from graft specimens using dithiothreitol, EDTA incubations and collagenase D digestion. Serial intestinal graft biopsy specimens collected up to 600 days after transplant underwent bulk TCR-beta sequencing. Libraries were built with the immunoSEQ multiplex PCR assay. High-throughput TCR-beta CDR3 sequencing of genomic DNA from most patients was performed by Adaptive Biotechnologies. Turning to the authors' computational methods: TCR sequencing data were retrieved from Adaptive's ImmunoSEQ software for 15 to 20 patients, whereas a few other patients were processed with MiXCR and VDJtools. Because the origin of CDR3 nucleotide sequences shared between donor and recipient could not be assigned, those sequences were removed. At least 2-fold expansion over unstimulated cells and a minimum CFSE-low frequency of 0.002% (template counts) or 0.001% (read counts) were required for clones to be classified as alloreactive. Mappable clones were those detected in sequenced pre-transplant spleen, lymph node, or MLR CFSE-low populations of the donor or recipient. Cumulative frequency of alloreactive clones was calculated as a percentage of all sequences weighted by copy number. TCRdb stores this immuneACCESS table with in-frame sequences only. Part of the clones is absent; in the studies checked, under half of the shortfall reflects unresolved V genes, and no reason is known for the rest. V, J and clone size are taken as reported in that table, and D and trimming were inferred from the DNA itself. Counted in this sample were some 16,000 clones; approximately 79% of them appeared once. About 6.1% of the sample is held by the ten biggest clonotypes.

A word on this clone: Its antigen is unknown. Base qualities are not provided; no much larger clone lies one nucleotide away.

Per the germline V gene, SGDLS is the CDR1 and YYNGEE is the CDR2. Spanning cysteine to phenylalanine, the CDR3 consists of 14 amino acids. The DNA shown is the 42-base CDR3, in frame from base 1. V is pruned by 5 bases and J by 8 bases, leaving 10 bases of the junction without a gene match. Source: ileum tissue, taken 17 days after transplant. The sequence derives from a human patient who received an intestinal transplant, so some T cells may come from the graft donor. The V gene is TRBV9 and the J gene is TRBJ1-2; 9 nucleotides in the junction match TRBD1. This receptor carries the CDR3 CASRGQGGMRGYTF. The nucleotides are TGTGCCAGCAGGGGACAGGGTGGGATGAGGGGCTACACCTTC.